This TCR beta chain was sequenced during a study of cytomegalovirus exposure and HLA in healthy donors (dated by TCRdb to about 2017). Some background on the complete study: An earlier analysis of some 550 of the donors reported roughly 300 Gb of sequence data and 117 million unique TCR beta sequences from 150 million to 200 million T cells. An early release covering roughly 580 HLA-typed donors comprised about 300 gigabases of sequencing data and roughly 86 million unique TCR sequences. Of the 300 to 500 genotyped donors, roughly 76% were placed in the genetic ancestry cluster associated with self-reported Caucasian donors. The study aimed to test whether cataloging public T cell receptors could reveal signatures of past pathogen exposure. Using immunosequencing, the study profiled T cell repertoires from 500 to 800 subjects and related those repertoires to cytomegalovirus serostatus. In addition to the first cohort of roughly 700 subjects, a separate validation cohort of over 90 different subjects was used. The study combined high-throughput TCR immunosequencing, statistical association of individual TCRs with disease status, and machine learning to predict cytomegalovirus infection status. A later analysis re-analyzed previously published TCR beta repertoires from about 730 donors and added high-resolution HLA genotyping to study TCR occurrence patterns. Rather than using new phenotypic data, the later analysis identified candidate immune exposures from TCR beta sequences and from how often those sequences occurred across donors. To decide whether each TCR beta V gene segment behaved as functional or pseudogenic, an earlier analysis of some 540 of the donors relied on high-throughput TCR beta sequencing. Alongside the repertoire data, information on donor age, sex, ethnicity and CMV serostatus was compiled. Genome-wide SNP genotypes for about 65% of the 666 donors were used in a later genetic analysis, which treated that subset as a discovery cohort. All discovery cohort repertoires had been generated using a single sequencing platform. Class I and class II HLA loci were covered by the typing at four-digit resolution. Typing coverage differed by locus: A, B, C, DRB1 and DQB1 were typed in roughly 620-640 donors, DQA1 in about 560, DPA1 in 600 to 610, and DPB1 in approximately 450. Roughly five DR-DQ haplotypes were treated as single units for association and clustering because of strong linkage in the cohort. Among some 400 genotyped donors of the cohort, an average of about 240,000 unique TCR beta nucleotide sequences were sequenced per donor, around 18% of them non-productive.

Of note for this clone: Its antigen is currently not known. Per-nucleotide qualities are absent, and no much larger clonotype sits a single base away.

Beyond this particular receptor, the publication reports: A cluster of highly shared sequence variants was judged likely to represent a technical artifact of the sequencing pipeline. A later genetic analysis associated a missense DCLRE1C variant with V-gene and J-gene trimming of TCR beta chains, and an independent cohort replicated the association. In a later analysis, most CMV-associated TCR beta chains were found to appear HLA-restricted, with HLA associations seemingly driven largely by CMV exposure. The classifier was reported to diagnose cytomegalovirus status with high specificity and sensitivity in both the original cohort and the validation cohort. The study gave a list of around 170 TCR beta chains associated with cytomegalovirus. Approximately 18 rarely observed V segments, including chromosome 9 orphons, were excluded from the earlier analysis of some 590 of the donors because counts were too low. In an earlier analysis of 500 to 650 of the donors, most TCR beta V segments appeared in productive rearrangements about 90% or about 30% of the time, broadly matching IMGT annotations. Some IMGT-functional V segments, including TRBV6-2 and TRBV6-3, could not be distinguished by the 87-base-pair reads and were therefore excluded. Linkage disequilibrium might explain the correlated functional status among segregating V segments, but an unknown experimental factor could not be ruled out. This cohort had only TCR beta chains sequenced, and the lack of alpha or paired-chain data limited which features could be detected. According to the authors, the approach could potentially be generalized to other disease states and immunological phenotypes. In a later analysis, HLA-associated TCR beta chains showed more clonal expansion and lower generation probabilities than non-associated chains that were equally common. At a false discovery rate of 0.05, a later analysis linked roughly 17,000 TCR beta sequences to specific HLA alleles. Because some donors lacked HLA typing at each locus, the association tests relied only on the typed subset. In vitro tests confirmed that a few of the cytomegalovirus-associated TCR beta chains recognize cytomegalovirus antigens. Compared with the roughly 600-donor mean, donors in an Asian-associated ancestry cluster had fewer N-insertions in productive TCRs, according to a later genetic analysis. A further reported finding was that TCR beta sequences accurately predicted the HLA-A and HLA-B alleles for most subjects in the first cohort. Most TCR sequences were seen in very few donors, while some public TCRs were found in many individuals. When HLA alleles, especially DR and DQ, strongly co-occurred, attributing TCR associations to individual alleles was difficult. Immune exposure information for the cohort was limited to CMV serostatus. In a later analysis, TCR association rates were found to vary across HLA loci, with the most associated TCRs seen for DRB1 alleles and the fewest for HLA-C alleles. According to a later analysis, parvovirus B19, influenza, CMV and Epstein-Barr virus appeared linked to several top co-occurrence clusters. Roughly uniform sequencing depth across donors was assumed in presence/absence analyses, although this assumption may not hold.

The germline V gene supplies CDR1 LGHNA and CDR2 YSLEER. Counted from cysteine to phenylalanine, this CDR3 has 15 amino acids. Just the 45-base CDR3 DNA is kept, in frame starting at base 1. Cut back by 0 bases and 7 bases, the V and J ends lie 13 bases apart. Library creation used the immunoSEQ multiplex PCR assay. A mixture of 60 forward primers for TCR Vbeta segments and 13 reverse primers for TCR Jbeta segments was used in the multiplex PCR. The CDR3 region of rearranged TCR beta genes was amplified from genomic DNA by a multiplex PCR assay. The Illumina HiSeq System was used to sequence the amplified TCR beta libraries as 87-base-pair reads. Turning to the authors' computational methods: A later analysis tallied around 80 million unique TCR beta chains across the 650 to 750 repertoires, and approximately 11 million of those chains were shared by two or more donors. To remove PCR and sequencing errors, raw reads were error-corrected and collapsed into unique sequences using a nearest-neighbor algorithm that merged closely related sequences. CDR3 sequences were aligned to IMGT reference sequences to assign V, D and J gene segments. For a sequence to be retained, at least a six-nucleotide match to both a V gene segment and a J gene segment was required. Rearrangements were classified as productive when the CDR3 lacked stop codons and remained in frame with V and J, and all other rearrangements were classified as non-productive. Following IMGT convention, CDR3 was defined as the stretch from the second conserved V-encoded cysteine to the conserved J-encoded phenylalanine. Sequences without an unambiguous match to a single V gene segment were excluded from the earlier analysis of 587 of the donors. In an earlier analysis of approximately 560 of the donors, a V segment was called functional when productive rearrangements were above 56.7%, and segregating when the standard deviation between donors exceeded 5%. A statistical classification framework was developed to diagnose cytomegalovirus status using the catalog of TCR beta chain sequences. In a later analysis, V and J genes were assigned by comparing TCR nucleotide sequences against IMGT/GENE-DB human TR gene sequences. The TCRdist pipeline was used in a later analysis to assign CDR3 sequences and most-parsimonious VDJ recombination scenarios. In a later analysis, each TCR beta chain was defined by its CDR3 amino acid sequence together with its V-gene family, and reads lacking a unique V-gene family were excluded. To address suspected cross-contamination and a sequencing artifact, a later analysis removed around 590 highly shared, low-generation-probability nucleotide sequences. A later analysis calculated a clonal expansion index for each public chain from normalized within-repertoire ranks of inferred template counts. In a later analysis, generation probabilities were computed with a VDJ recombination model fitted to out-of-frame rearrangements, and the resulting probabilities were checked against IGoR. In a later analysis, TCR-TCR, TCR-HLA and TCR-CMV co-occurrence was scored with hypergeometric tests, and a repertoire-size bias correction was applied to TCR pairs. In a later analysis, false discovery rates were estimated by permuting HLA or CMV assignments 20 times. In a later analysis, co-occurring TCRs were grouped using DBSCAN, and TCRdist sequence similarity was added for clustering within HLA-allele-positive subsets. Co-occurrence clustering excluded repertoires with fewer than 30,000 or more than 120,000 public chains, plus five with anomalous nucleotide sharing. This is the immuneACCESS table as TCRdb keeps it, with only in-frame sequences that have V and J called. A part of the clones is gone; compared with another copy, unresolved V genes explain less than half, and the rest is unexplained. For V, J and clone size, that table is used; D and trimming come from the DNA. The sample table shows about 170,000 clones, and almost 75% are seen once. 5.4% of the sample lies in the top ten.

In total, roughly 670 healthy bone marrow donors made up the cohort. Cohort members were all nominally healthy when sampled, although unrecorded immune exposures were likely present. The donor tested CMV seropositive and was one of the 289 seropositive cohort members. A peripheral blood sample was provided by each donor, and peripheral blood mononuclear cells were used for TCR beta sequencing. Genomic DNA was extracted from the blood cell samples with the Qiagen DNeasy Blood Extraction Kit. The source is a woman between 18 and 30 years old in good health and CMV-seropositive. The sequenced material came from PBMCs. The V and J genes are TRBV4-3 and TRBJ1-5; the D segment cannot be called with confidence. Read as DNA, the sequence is TGCGCCAGCAGCCAAGATCGGGGAGGGAGGCAGCCCCAGCATTTT. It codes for CASSQDRGGRQPQHF.